This T cell receptor beta chain is from a study of spatial heterogeneity in lung cancer. Study context: More beta-chain than alpha-chain sequences were consistently detected. Mean representation of each unique TCR and UMI combination in the raw reads exceeded nine occurrences. Broader study findings: Blood showed ubiquitous tumor TCRs more often at resection than at routine follow-up.

This clonotype was counted many times. The target antigen is unknown. In the library, each TCR cDNA molecule bore its own unique molecular identifier. TCRdb analysed the 5' RACE reads with MiXCR anew, one entry per CDR3 protein. The table lists about 38,000 distinct CDR3 sequences, 5.2% of them singletons. The sample's time point: sample taken at primary tumor resection. Tumor, nontumor lung or frozen PBMC supplied whole RNA that was sequenced unsorted. Germline V gene lookup returns CDR1 MDHEN and CDR2 SYDVKM. Trimming took 2 bases from V and 0 from J, leaving 9 bases between them. The CDR3 is made up of 15 amino acids.

This chain uses TRBV28 with TRBJ2-3; D gene unclear. The starting material was PBMCs, obtained at surgery. The TCR was taken from a female donor with early-stage non-small cell lung cancer. The CDR3 reads CASSLSNPSTDTQYF. The CDR3 DNA follows: TGTGCCAGCAGTTTAAGCAACCCTAGCACAGATACGCAGTATTTT.